This T cell receptor (beta chain) appears in the sequencing data of a study of T cell repertoires in cytomegalovirus infection. Study-wide context: Both CMV infection and a matching HLA type were indicated by public TCR beta signatures. Findings and limits, study-wide: Carriers of CMV plus the relevant HLA were identified by cumulative public TCR beta family frequency. The ex vivo response was dominated by HLA-C-restricted CMV-specific TCR beta clonotypes.

This clonotype was recorded at least ten times. The antigen is undetermined. Germline V gives CDR1 SGHTA, CDR2 FQGNSA. This CDR3 has 12 residues. Trimming left V 5 bases short and J 7 bases short, with 12 bases between. MiXCR, applied by TCRdb to the reads, yields one record per CDR3 protein. The top ten hold almost 35% of the sample, which has about 130,000 distinct CDR3 sequences, 20% to 30% seen once. The chain carries TRBV7-2 and TRBJ2-7; no clear D. The TCR was taken from a human donor in good health (CMV status not recorded). Some clones in this sample may be carry-over from other donors' samples. Sequenced sample: PBMCs, sequenced either directly or after in vitro stimulation (not recorded which). The CDR3 DNA is TGTGCCAGCAGCCAGGACCTCGGGGAGCAGTACTTC. Its protein is CASSQDLGEQYF.